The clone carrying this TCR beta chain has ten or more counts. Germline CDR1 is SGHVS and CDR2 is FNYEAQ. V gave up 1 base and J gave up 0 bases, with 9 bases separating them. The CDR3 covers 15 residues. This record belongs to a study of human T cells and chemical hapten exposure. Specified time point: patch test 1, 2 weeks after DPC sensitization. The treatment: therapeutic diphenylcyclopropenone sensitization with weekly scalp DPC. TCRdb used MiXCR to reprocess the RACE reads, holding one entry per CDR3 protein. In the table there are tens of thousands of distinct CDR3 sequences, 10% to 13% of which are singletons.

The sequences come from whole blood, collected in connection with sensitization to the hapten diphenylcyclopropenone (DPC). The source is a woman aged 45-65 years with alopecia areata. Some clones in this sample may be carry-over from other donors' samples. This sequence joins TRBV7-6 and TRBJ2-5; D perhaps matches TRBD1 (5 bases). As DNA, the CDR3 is TGTGCCAGCAGCTTAGGGGTCAGGGACCAAGAGACCCAGTACTTC. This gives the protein CASSLGVRDQETQYF.